Shown below are 25 T cell receptor beta chains from a single sample sequenced in a study of metastatic and nonmetastatic thyroid tumors. TCRdb reassembled clones from the PCR reads with MiXCR. The sample contains roughly 41,000 clones, about a sixth of which appear only once. Thyroid surgery had not been preceded by any treatment in any patient. The sample was blood. The origin of the receptors is a female donor with papillary thyroid cancer or a benign thyroid nodule (not recorded which). Some clones in this sample may be carry-over from other donors' samples.

This clone was observed at least ten times. This rearrangement joins TRBV28 to TRBJ1-2, with D hard to call. Trimming removed 2 bases at V and 8 bases at J, with 9 bases between. Looked up from germline, CDR1 is MDHEN and CDR2 is SYDVKM. CDR3 length: 12 amino acids. The DNA of the CDR3 is TGTGCCAGCAGTTTAAGTTCCGAGGGCTACACCTTC. It yields the protein CASSLSSEGYTF.

This clone was recorded many times. This clone may be a read error of a much larger clone one base away. The sample has other DNA sequences that encode this CDR3 too. This sequence joins TRBV6-5 and TRBJ2-1; D is undetermined. CDR1 and CDR2 (germline): MNHEY, SVGAGI. Trimming removed 0 bases from V and 4 bases from J, with 7 bases in between. The CDR3 extends over 14 amino acids. DNA for the CDR3: TGTGCCAGCAGTTACTCGGCCTATTACAATGAGCAGTTCTTC. Translating gives CASSYSAYYNEQFF.

This clone was observed many times. This chain joins TRBV5-5 and TRBJ1-3; unclear D gene. The germline CDR1 and CDR2 sequences are SGHKS and YYEKEE (reference sequence). Trimming left V 0 bases short and J 0 bases short, with 4 bases between. The CDR3 extends over 14 amino acids. CDR3: CASSLAFSGNTIYF. The DNA for the CDR3 is TGTGCCAGCAGCTTGGCCTTCTCTGGAAACACCATATATTTT.

Ten or more counts support this clone. V usage is TRBV6-2 or TRBV6-3 and J usage is TRBJ1-3; 7 bases are shared with TRBD1. Losses at the gene ends were 5 bases for V and 0 bases for J; bases not matched to a gene: 7. The CDR3 has 16 residues. Germline V gene data show CDR1 as MNHEY and CDR2 as SVGEGT. For the CDR3, the DNA is TGTGCCAGCAGTCCGAGACAGGGACTCTCTGGAAACACCATATATTTT. Protein sequence: CASSPRQGLSGNTIYF.

The sample holds many counts of this clone. This sequence joins TRBV30 and TRBJ1-1, with unresolved D. V was clipped by 2 bases and J by 4 bases, with 8 bases between them. Germline CDR1 GTSNPN, CDR2 SVGIG (reference sequence). The CDR3 is made up of 12 amino acids. For the CDR3, the DNA is TGTGCCTGGAGTCCGACTCTCACTGAAGCTTTCTTT. Its protein is CAWSPTLTEAFF.

This clone was detected ten times or more. The chain recombines TRBV20-1 with TRBJ2-1; 8 positions agree with TRBD1. Germline CDR1 and CDR2: DFQATT and SNEGSKA (reference sequence). The V gene end was trimmed by 0 bases and the J gene end by 4 bases; junction bases not matched to a gene: 8. CDR3 length equals 16 residues. The CDR3: CSARDSGHRGYNEQFF. The CDR3 nucleotides are TGCAGTGCTAGAGATAGTGGGCACAGGGGGTACAATGAGCAGTTCTTC.

This clone was found many times. This chain links TRBV4-2 with TRBJ2-3; D is possibly TRBD2 (6 bases). The V gene's germline CDR1 is LGHNA and CDR2 YNFKEQ. V was cut by 6 bases and J by 6 bases, with 22 bases left in between. CDR3 length: 16 amino acids. The CDR3 DNA follows: TGTGCCAGCAGTCCCGGATTGGGGGGTGAGGGCGATACGCAGTATTTT. It yields the protein CASSPGLGGEGDTQYF.

At least ten counts were recorded for this clone. Just one base apart from a much larger clone, this may be a read error. Other DNA sequences in the sample encode the same CDR3. J is TRBJ1-5 and V is TRBV19; 8 positions agree with TRBD1. The germline V gene encodes CDR1 LNHDA and CDR2 SQIVND (reference sequence). The CDR3 sequence is 15 residues long. Trimming at V came to 8 bases and at J to 5 bases, leaving 11 bases not matched to a gene. CDR3: CASGLGGTGDQPQHF. The CDR3 bases are TGTGCCAGTGGGCTAGGCGGGACAGGTGATCAGCCCCAGCATTTT. Full variable domain (outside the CDR3, taken from reference TRBV19 and TRBJ1-5): DGGITQSPKYLFRKEGQNVTLSCEQNLNHDAMYWYRQDPGQGLRLIYYSQIVNDFQKGDIAEGYSVSREKKESFPLTVTSAQKNPTAFYLCASGLGGTGDQPQHFGDGTRLSIL.

This clone has at least ten counts. This may stem from a read error, because a much larger clone lies one nucleotide away. Other DNA sequences in this sample translate to the same CDR3. V gene TRBV15 combines with J gene TRBJ2-7, with D unclear. Germline assignment: CDR1 LNHNV and CDR2 YYDKDF (reference sequence). The CDR3 consists of 13 residues. The CDR3 loop is CATSSPPSYEQYF. As DNA, the CDR3 is TGTGCCACCAGCAGTCCCCCCTCCTACGAACAGTACTTC.

This clone was detected ten times or more. This rearrangement joins TRBV4-1 to TRBJ1-1; a possible D gene is TRBD1 (6 bases). V was clipped by 0 bases and J by 11 bases, with 16 bases between them. The CDR3 spans 14 residues. Germline values: CDR1 MGHRA, CDR2 YSYEKL. The CDR3 spells CASSQDRDILGAFF. The CDR3 bases are TGCGCCAGCAGCCAAGACCGGGACATTTTAGGGGCTTTCTTT.

As concerns this clone: Germline and junction disagree at one end, which may indicate a read error. The CDR3 bases are TGTGCCTGGAGTGGGACTTACAGTGGGAGAGGCGCTGGAGACACCATATATTTT. It translates to CAWSGTYSGRGAGDTIYF. The chain joins TRBV30 to TRBJ1-3; D is undetermined. The CDR3 covers 18 residues. The germline CDR1 and CDR2 sequences are GTSNPN and SVGIG (reference sequence). Full variable domain (outside the CDR3, taken from reference TRBV30 and TRBJ1-3): SQTIHQWPATLVQPVGSPLSLECTVEGTSNPNLYWYRQAAGRGLQLLFYSVGIGQISSEVPQNLSASRPQDRQFILSSKKLLLSDSGFYLCAWSGTYSGRGAGDTIYFGEGSWLTVV.

This clone has a handful of counts. The genes are TRBV28 and TRBJ1-1; weak D call: TRBD1 (5 bases). Trimming left V 6 bases short and J 2 bases short, with 16 bases between. The germline V gene encodes CDR1 MDHEN and CDR2 SYDVKM. There are 15 residues in the CDR3. DNA for the CDR3: TGTGCCAGCAGCATATACGAAAGGGACAACACTGAAGCTTTCTTT. Protein sequence: CASSIYERDNTEAFF.

This clone came up many times. The chain couples TRBV5-1 to TRBJ2-2, with TRBD1 identical over 7 bases. The V and J ends lost 1 base and 1 base, in that order; junction bases with no gene match: 4. This CDR3 comprises 16 residues. Germline CDR1 reads SGHRS; CDR2 reads YFSETQ. The CDR3 spells CASSLRTGGNTGELFF. The CDR3 bases are TGCGCCAGCAGCTTGCGGACAGGTGGGAACACCGGGGAGCTGTTTTTT.

The V gene is TRBV19, the J gene TRBJ1-5, with a tentative D call TRBD1 (6 bases). There are 15 residues in the CDR3. The germline V gene has CDR1 LNHDA and CDR2 SQIVND (reference sequence). Deletions cut 3 bases from V and 1 base from J, with 10 bases between. CDR3 sequence: CASSITGTSNQPQHF. As DNA, the CDR3 is TGTGCCAGTAGTATCACCGGGACAAGCAATCAGCCCCAGCATTTT.

This clone was counted between two and nine times. Germline and junction disagree at one end, which may indicate a read error. The chain is built from TRBV2 and TRBJ1-6; tentative D call: TRBD1 (6 bases). From germline, CDR1 is SNHLY and CDR2 FYNNEI. The CDR3 is 15 amino acids. DNA for the CDR3: TGTGCCAGTTCACAGGGAAGCTCCTATAATTCACCCCTCAACTTT. It specifies CASSQGSSYNSPLNF.

The chain joins TRBV20-1 to TRBJ2-7, with TRBD1 identical over 7 bases. Per germline, CDR1 DFQATT and CDR2 SNEGSKA (reference sequence). The CDR3 runs 13 residues. After removal of 7 bases from V and 2 bases from J, the junction contained 8 bases not matched to a gene. CDR3 region: CSVTRTGTYEQYF. The DNA of the CDR3 is TGCAGTGTAACCAGGACAGGTACCTACGAGCAGTACTTC.

For this clone: This may arise from a read error, as a much more abundant clone is one base away. The sample carries other DNA sequences with the same CDR3. The V and J genes are TRBV10-2 and TRBJ2-5, with 9 bases identical to TRBD2. The junction had 16 bases not matched to a gene; V was cut back by 5 bases and J by 9 bases. Germline values: CDR1 WSHSY, CDR2 SAAADI. The CDR3 has 16 residues. For the CDR3, the DNA is TGCGCCAGCAGTCAACCCCCTAGCGGGGTAGGTACAGCCCAGTACTTC. It translates to CASSQPPSGVGTAQYF.

This clone showed up many times. The V gene is TRBV12-3 or TRBV12-4, the J gene TRBJ1-2; possible D gene TRBD1, 5 bases. Trimming removed 6 bases from V and 4 bases from J, with 12 bases in between. The CDR3 spans 13 residues. The CDR3 DNA is TGTGCCAGCAGAGTGGGGGGGAGCTATGGCTACACCTTC. It specifies CASRVGGSYGYTF.

The chain joins TRBV27 to TRBJ2-1, with unresolved D. This CDR3 contains 17 residues. CDR1 and CDR2 from the germline V gene are MNHEY and SMNVEV (reference sequence). Trimming pared 4 bases from V and 4 bases from J, leaving 20 bases between. CDR3 DNA: TGTGCCAGCAGTTCCTCGTTAGTGGGTGGGCCTTACAATGAGCAGTTCTTC. It yields the protein CASSSSLVGGPYNEQFF.

This clone has at least ten counts. This rearrangement joins TRBV4-2 to TRBJ2-1, with D unresolved. This CDR3 is built from 14 residues. The germline gives CDR1 LGHNA, CDR2 YNFKEQ. Trimming removed 0 bases from V and 5 bases from J, with 8 bases in between. The chain's CDR3 is CASSQDELDNEQFF. CDR3 sequence (DNA): TGTGCCAGCAGCCAAGATGAGCTCGACAATGAGCAGTTCTTC.

This clone was seen ten or more times. This chain uses TRBV28 with TRBJ1-1, with a possible D match to TRBD1 (5 bases). This CDR3 has 16 residues. Germline assignment: CDR1 MDHEN and CDR2 SYDVKM. The V end was cut by 10 bases, the J end by 5 bases, with 26 bases between. CDR3 residues: CATLPGGHGEVTEAFF. CDR3 sequence (DNA): TGTGCCACCCTCCCCGGGGGTCACGGGGAGGTTACTGAAGCTTTCTTT. The complete variable domain, with remaining parts taken from reference TRBV28 and TRBJ1-1, reads DVKVTQSSRYLVKRTGEKVFLECVQDMDHENMFWYRQDPGLGLRLIYFSYDVKMKEKGDIPEGYSVSREKKERFSLILESASTNQTSMYLCATLPGGHGEVTEAFFGQGTRLTVV.

This clone was picked up many times. The rearrangement links TRBV29-1 to TRBJ1-2; maybe TRBD1 (6 bases). The CDR3 extends over 14 amino acids. The germline gives CDR1 SQVTM, CDR2 ANQGSEA. Trimming took 3 bases from V and 4 from J, leaving 15 bases between them. The DNA of the CDR3 is TGCAGCGTTGAGGGGACACCTTCTCGCTATGGCTACACCTTC. Residues: CSVEGTPSRYGYTF.

At least ten counts were recorded for this clone. CDR3 protein: CASSLDAVVAYNEQFF. CDR3 bases: TGTGCCAGCAGCCTGGATGCTGTGGTAGCCTACAATGAGCAGTTCTTC. The V call is TRBV3-1, the J call TRBJ2-1, with D unresolved. The CDR3 loop spans 16 amino acids. Germline CDR1 reads LGHDT; CDR2 reads YNNKEL (reference sequence). With 4 bases removed from V and 2 bases from J, the gap between germline ends came to 15 bases.

This clone was picked up a small number of times. Other DNA variants within this sample encode the same CDR3. The V call is TRBV2, the J call TRBJ1-1, with D uncertain. V gave up 6 bases and J gave up 4 bases, with 18 bases separating them. Germline values: CDR1 SNHLY, CDR2 FYNNEI. This CDR3 region has 15 residues. The CDR3 is CASSPGYSRGTEAFF. In DNA form, the CDR3 reads TGTGCCAGCAGCCCAGGTTACTCTCGGGGCACTGAAGCTTTCTTT.

This clone was observed at least ten times. The gene calls are TRBV5-1 and TRBJ2-7; the D gene is possibly TRBD2 (7 bases). The V and J ends lost 0 bases and 3 bases respectively, with 10 bases between them. There are 14 residues in the CDR3. Germline values: CDR1 SGHRS, CDR2 YFSETQ. CDR3 sequence reads: CASSLVGGGYEQYF. CDR3 bases: TGCGCCAGCAGCTTGGTGGGAGGGGGCTACGAGCAGTACTTC.